A single sample gave rise to the 4 T cell receptor beta chains below, sequenced in a study of T cell responses to AZD1222 COVID-19 vaccine. Measured with immunoSEQ multiplex PCR; TCRdb has only the in-frame clones, and not every one. The repertoire includes 150,000 to 200,000 clones, roughly 91% of them detected once, and around 0.93% sits in the top ten. The starting material was peripheral blood, obtained 28 days after the second dose of the MenACWY control vaccine. The receptor set was obtained from an adult who received the MenACWY meningococcal vaccine as a control.

The chain is built from TRBV18 and TRBJ1-1; D gene ambiguous. The CDR3 runs to 13 residues. Germline V lookup: CDR1 KGHSH, CDR2 LQKENI. The V gene lost 5 bases and the J gene lost 0 bases, with 7 bases spanning the gap. For the CDR3, the DNA is TGTGCCAGCTCAACCGGGTTGAACACTGAAGCTTTCTTT. This encodes CASSTGLNTEAFF.

The rearrangement joins TRBV7-9 to TRBJ1-1; D possibly corresponds to TRBD1 (5 bases). The CDR3 consists of 13 residues. Trimming took off 10 bases at V and 7 bases at J, with 19 bases between the two ends. CDR1 SEHNR and CDR2 FQNEAQ come from the germline V gene (reference sequence). The CDR3 protein is CATRLRGDLEAFF. The DNA of the CDR3 is TGTGCCACCCGCCTACGGGGGGACCTTGAAGCTTTCTTT.

The chain carries TRBV4-1 and TRBJ1-3, with a possible D match to TRBD1 (5 bases). V gave up 0 bases and J gave up 2 bases, with 14 bases separating them. The CDR3 is 17 residues long. Germline loops: CDR1 MGHRA, CDR2 YSYEKL. CDR3 region: CASSQDSELGAGNTIYF. For the CDR3, the DNA is TGCGCCAGCAGCCAAGATTCCGAACTGGGGGCTGGAAACACCATATATTTT.

This clone appeared a single time. V and J are TRBV9 and TRBJ2-3; no clear D. The ends were cut back, 0 bases at V and 4 bases at J, with 9 bases in the middle. This CDR3 has 14 amino acids. CDR1 is SGDLS, CDR2 YYNGEE, per germline. The CDR3 DNA sequence: TGTGCCAGCAGCGTAGGTTTTGGGGCAGATACGCAGTATTTT. It specifies CASSVGFGADTQYF.